Each of the 2 T cell receptor beta chains below was sequenced from the same sample in a study of shared clonotypes between healthy human individuals. Only in-frame clones appear in the TCRdb table, and some are missing; sequencing was by immunoSEQ multiplex PCR. Altogether roughly 650,000 clones are present, 97% being singletons, with the ten largest covering approximately 0.057%. Sequences were obtained from naive CD4+ T cells sorted from blood. Subset noted: CD45RA+ positively selected. The receptors derive from a woman in her twenties or thirties in good health.

The gene calls are TRBV27 and TRBJ1-5; D call uncertain. With 5 bases removed from V and 5 bases from J, the gap between germline ends came to 13 bases. CDR3 length equals 14 residues. Germline lookup yields CDR1 MNHEY and CDR2 SMNVEV (reference sequence). This chain's CDR3 is CASSRPALYQPQHF. The CDR3, as DNA: TGTGCCAGCAGTCGACCGGCCCTCTATCAGCCCCAGCATTTT.

The rearrangement links TRBV5-1 to TRBJ1-1; the D is unclear. The germline V gene has CDR1 SGHRS and CDR2 YFSETQ. Trimming removed 3 bases at V and 5 bases at J, with 5 bases between. CDR3 length: 11 residues. CDR3 coding DNA: TGCGCCAGCAGCTCCATGACTGAAGCTTTCTTT. Encoded protein: CASSSMTEAFF. Full variable domain (missing parts from reference TRBV5-1 and TRBJ1-1): KAGVTQTPRYLIKTRGQQVTLSCSPISGHRSVSWYQQTPGQGLQFLFEYFSETQRNKGNFPGRFSGRQFSNSRSEMNVSTLELGDSALYLCASSSMTEAFFGQGTRLTVV.